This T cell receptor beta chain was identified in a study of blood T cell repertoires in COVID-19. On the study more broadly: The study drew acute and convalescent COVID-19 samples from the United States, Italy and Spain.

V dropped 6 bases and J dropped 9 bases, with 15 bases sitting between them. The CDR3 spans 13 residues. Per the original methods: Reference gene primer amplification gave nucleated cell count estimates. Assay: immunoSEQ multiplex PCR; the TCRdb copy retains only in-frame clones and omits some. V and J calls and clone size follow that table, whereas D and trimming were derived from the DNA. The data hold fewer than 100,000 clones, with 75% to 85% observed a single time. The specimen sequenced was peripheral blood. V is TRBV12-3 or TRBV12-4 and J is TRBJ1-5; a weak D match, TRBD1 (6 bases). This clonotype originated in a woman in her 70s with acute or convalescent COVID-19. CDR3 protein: CASRGGQGRPQHF. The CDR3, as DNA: TGTGCCAGCAGGGGGGGGCAGGGTCGGCCCCAGCATTTT.